This TCR beta chain was documented in a study of long-term antiretroviral therapy in people with HIV. Across the whole study: In the earliest collections, sampling predates the 2015 immediate-ART recommendation by about a decade.

V shed 7 bases, J shed 4 bases, and the junction held 6 bases outside the gene matches. This CDR3 comprises 14 residues. The germline CDR1 and CDR2 sequences are SQVTM and ANQGSEA. Points from the study as a whole: HIV repertoires spanned tighter CDR3 length ranges than controls did. Regardless of time point, clones expanded before ART dominated the repertoire. Once patients were on ART, diversity went higher but still fell short of transplant donor controls.

Notes on this clone: Its antigen is unknown.

Version v3.0 of the immunoSEQ assay was performed at survey level. Profiled with immunoSEQ multiplex PCR; TCRdb holds only in-frame clones, not every one. The profile shows some 40,000 clones, roughly 80% of them singletons. This material consisted of unsorted PBMCs, taken 1 year after starting antiretroviral therapy. This sequence joins TRBV29-1 and TRBJ2-6, with TRBD1 matching 8 bases. The receptor's source is a man younger than 35 with HIV. The DNA of the CDR3 is TGCAGCGCTGGACAGGGCGCGGGGGCCAACGTCCTGACTTTC. This encodes CSAGQGAGANVLTF.